The TCR beta chain described here comes from a study of CD8+ T cells in alopecia areata. Whole-study results and caveats: Tissue-resident alphabeta T cells belonging to normal skin likewise get sequenced within scalp specimens. Mice showed TCR sharing more clearly than patients did, possibly owing to HLA. A single nonresponder leaves the baseline CD8+ expansion link to response uncertain.

The sample's treatment: oral pan-JAK inhibitor, 5-10 mg twice daily. Samples from alopecia areata patients were lesional scalp punch biopsies and peripheral blood. Extracted RNA was reverse transcribed, and the resulting cDNA served as sequencing template. Clones were sequenced by immunoSEQ multiplex PCR, and TCRdb holds only the in-frame ones, with some missing. The top ten hold approximately 15% of the sample, which has over 150,000 clones, roughly 60% seen once. This CDR3 spans 14 amino acids. Trimming removed 0 bases from V and 4 bases from J, with 7 bases in between. CDR1 is SGHAT, CDR2 FQNNGV, per germline. This clone appeared a single time. Its antigen is not known. This CDR3 is also generated by other DNA sequences in the sample.

The sequences come from CD4+ T cells sorted from blood, collected at week 24, from a patient treated with tofacitinib. The genes are TRBV11-2 and TRBJ2-1; no firm D call. This sequence originates from a human donor with alopecia areata. CDR3 in amino acids: CASSLDGQYNEQFF. The CDR3 DNA reads TGTGCCAGCAGCTTAGATGGGCAGTACAATGAGCAGTTCTTC. The full variable domain, its missing parts supplied by reference TRBV11-2 and TRBJ2-1, is EAGVAQSPRYKIIEKRQSVAFWCNPISGHATLYWYQQILGQGPKLLIQFQNNGVVDDSQLPKDRFSAERLKGVDSTLKIQPAKLEDSAVYLCASSLDGQYNEQFFGPGTRLTVL.